This T cell receptor beta chain was profiled in a study of T cell repertoires in cytomegalovirus infection. Overall study: Indicated by public TCR beta signatures were CMV infection and matching HLA type. Study results and caveats: Identification of carriers of CMV plus the relevant HLA was performed using cumulative public TCR beta family frequency. Clonotype analysis showed dominance of the ex vivo response by HLA-C-restricted CMV-specific TCR beta clonotypes.

TCRdb analysed the reads with MiXCR anew, one entry per CDR3 protein. The sample lists fewer than 550,000 distinct CDR3 sequences, 30% to 40% occurring once. Turning to this clonotype: Its antigen is unknown.

Trimming cost V 2 bases and J 6 bases, with 12 bases left between them. CDR1 is SGHRS, CDR2 YFSETQ, per germline. This CDR3 contains 13 residues. J is TRBJ2-7 and V is TRBV5-1; no clear D gene. The sample comprised PBMCs. The sequence derives from a human donor in good health (CMV status not recorded). Some clones in this sample may be carry-over from other donors' samples. CDR3 sequence reads: CASSFGPRTEQYF. CDR3 sequence (DNA): TGCGCCAGCAGCTTCGGCCCCCGGACCGAGCAGTACTTC.